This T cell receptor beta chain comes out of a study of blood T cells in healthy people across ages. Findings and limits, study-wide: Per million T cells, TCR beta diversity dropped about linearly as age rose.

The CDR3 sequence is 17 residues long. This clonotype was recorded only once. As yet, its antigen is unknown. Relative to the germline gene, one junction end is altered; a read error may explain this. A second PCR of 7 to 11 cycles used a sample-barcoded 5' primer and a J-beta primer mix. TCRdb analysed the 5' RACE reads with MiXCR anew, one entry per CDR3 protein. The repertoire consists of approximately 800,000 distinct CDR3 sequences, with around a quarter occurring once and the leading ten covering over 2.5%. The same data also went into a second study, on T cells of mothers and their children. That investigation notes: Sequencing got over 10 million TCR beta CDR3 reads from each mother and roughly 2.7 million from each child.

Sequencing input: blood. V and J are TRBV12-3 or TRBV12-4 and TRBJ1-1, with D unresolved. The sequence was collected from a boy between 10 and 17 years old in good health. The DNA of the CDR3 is TGTGCCAGCAGTTCCCTTCGACAAGCCGGGCAGAACATTGAAGCTTTCTTT. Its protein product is CASSSLRQAGQNIEAFF.